A single sample is the source of the 19 T cell receptor beta chains below, sequenced in a study of blood T cell repertoires in COVID-19. The protocol was immunoSEQ multiplex PCR, while the TCRdb copy is restricted to in-frame clones and leaves out a portion. Of some 350,000 clones in the sample, around 89% were seen once. The sample consisted of PBMCs or T cells enriched from blood (not recorded which). The receptors come from a man between 18 and 29 years old who had recovered from COVID-19.

The chain carries TRBV18 and TRBJ1-1; possible D gene TRBD1, 5 bases. V gave up 6 bases and J gave up 6 bases, with 17 bases separating them. Germline V CDR1 and CDR2: KGHSH, LQKENI. The CDR3 spans 14 residues. The CDR3, as DNA: TGTGCCAGCTCCCCGAGCAGGGATTTCGCTGAAGCTTTCTTT. Protein: CASSPSRDFAEAFF.

The J gene is TRBJ1-1, the V gene TRBV5-4; 8 nucleotides agree with TRBD1. Germline assignment: CDR1 SGHNT and CDR2 YYREEE (reference sequence). This CDR3 contains 14 residues. With 3 bases clipped from V and 9 bases from J, the junction kept 10 bases outside the gene matches. CDR3 residues: CASSSGLNRGKAFF. The CDR3 nucleotides are TGTGCCAGCAGCTCCGGGTTAAACAGGGGGAAAGCTTTCTTT.

This chain joins TRBV2 and TRBJ2-1; 9 bases map to TRBD2. The germline gives CDR1 SNHLY, CDR2 FYNNEI. The CDR3 spans 16 residues. Trimming at V came to 8 bases and at J to 0 bases, leaving 8 bases not matched to a gene. CDR3 sequence reads: CASQKSGRISYNEQFF. The CDR3, as DNA: TGTGCCAGCCAGAAAAGCGGGAGGATCTCCTACAATGAGCAGTTCTTC. The full variable domain, with the rest looked up from reference TRBV2 and TRBJ2-1, is EPEVTQTPSHQVTQMGQEVILRCVPISNHLYFYWYRQILGQKVEFLVSFYNNEISEKSEIFDDQFSVERPDGSNFTLKIRSTKLEDSAMYFCASQKSGRISYNEQFFGPGTRLTVL.

J is TRBJ2-1 and V is TRBV15; D is possibly TRBD2 (5 bases). The germline gives CDR1 LNHNV, CDR2 YYDKDF (reference sequence). This CDR3 is 17 amino acids long. Deletions cut 0 bases from V and 6 bases from J, with 18 bases between. The CDR3 DNA reads TGTGCCACCAGCAGAGATTCGATGACTATAGTGAGCAATGAGCAGTTCTTC. Amino acids: CATSRDSMTIVSNEQFF.

This clone was seen more than once but under ten times. This chain uses TRBV7-9 with TRBJ1-1; the D gene is possibly TRBD1 (6 bases). In germline, CDR1 is SEHNR, CDR2 FQNEAQ (reference sequence). This CDR3 spans 15 amino acids. The V gene lost 5 bases and the J gene lost 3 bases, with 16 bases spanning the gap. The CDR3 nucleotides read TGTGCCAGCAGCCGAATCAGGGAGGGGGACACTGAAGCTTTCTTT. This sequence encodes CASSRIREGDTEAFF.

The chain carries TRBV5-4 and TRBJ1-1, with D unresolved. Germline V gene lookup returns CDR1 SGHNT and CDR2 YYREEE (reference sequence). V was clipped by 4 bases and J by 6 bases, with 13 bases between them. The CDR3 sequence is 13 residues long. The CDR3 nucleotides read TGTGCCAGCAGCCTCCCTGGGCTGGCTGAAGCTTTCTTT. Amino acid sequence: CASSLPGLAEAFF.

The chain uses TRBV7-3 and TRBJ2-1; TRBD1 agrees at 10 bases. Germline V gene lookup returns CDR1 SGHTA and CDR2 FQGTGA. The CDR3 sequence is 14 residues long. J gave up 8 bases and V 6 bases, and 7 bases lay outside the gene matches. The CDR3 DNA sequence: TGTGCCAGCAGTCGACAGGGGGCCCGTGATGAGCAGTTCTTC. Translation: CASSRQGARDEQFF.

The genes are TRBV28 and TRBJ1-5; a weak D match, TRBD1 (6 bases). Germline V gene data show CDR1 as MDHEN and CDR2 as SYDVKM. V was trimmed by 5 bases and J by 3 bases, leaving 14 bases between them. The CDR3 loop spans 15 amino acids. The CDR3 spells CASSDDRPFNQPQHF. DNA for the CDR3: TGTGCCAGCAGTGACGACAGGCCATTCAATCAGCCCCAGCATTTT.

The chain recombines TRBV27 with TRBJ2-1; 7 bases line up with TRBD2. Germline-derived CDR1 and CDR2 are MNHEY and SMNVEV (reference sequence). Germline trimming cut 4 bases from V and 14 bases from J; bases unmatched to any gene: 11. The CDR3 consists of 13 residues. DNA for the CDR3: TGTGCCAGCAGTTCAAACCTGGTGGGGAGGGAGTTCTTC. Its protein is CASSSNLVGREFF.

The J gene is TRBJ1-6, the V gene TRBV6-5; TRBD1 aligns across 8 bases. Losses at the gene ends were 8 bases for V and 10 bases for J; bases not matched to a gene: 7. Per germline, CDR1 MNHEY and CDR2 SVGAGI. The CDR3 is 13 residues long. The CDR3: CASLDREGSPLHF. The DNA of the CDR3 is TGTGCCAGCCTGGACAGGGAGGGATCACCCCTCCACTTT.

This rearrangement joins TRBV29-1 to TRBJ1-5, with a tentative D call TRBD1 (5 bases). Germline-derived CDR1 and CDR2 are SQVTM and ANQGSEA. The V end was cut by 3 bases, the J end by 5 bases, with 11 bases between. The length of the CDR3 is 13 residues. CDR3 sequence reads: CSVELDTDQPQHF. DNA of the CDR3: TGCAGCGTTGAGTTGGACACGGATCAGCCCCAGCATTTT.

V is TRBV5-5 and J is TRBJ2-7; D not certain. This CDR3 region has 14 residues. From germline, CDR1 is SGHKS and CDR2 YYEKEE (reference sequence). V lost 0 bases, J lost 4 bases, and 11 bases lay in between. The CDR3 loop reads CASSLVPQAYEQYF. CDR3 coding DNA: TGTGCCAGCAGCTTGGTCCCGCAAGCTTACGAGCAGTACTTC.

The chain couples TRBV10-3 to TRBJ1-1, with 7 positions matching TRBD1. Germline assignment: CDR1 ENHRY and CDR2 SYGVKD. Trimming at V came to 6 bases and at J to 4 bases, leaving 8 bases not matched to a gene. The CDR3 is 14 residues long. Written as DNA, the CDR3 is TGTGCCATCAGCGGGACAGCGATTGGCACTGAAGCTTTCTTT. It encodes CAISGTAIGTEAFF.

The chain is built from TRBV11-2 and TRBJ1-1; possibly TRBD1 for D (6 bases). The CDR3 is 13 residues long. The V gene lost 5 bases and the J gene lost 8 bases, with 15 bases spanning the gap. Germline V gene data show CDR1 as SGHAT and CDR2 as FQNNGV. In nucleotides, the CDR3 is TGTGCCAGCAGCCTCGTCGGACAGTCCGAAGCTTTCTTT. The encoded protein is CASSLVGQSEAFF.

The V gene is TRBV5-4, the J gene TRBJ1-1; a possible D gene is TRBD1 (5 bases). The CDR3 contains 15 residues. CDR1 and CDR2 (germline): SGHNT, YYREEE (reference sequence). Trimming pared 3 bases from V and 3 bases from J, leaving 15 bases between. The CDR3 nucleotides read TGTGCCAGCAGCTCGTCGGGCGGGGGTTACACTGAAGCTTTCTTT. It specifies CASSSSGGGYTEAFF.

V is TRBV9 and J is TRBJ2-1; D may be TRBD2 (7 bases). Germline V gives CDR1 SGDLS, CDR2 YYNGEE. There are 16 residues in the CDR3. Trimming removed 4 bases from V and 2 bases from J, with 16 bases in between. The CDR3: CASSKGGRGPYNEQFF. The CDR3 region has the DNA TGTGCCAGCAGCAAGGGGGGGAGAGGTCCCTACAATGAGCAGTTCTTC.

The chain recombines TRBV11-2 with TRBJ1-1; no reliable D call. Germline V gene lookup returns CDR1 SGHAT and CDR2 FQNNGV. The CDR3 contains 14 residues. V shed 4 bases and J shed 1 base, with 10 bases lying between them. CDR3 residues: CASSSWAPNTEAFF. In nucleotides, the CDR3 is TGTGCCAGCAGCTCCTGGGCCCCGAACACTGAAGCTTTCTTT.

This chain's CDR3 is CASRRTWQGVKDTQYF. The DNA for the CDR3 is TGCGCCAGCAGGCGAACCTGGCAGGGGGTGAAAGATACGCAGTATTTT. The chain joins TRBV5-1 to TRBJ2-3; TRBD1 matches at 7 bases. After removal of 5 bases from V and 5 bases from J, the junction contained 14 bases not matched to a gene. Germline-derived CDR1 and CDR2 are SGHRS and YFSETQ. The CDR3 has 16 residues.

This chain joins TRBV6-5 and TRBJ1-2; D remains unclear. V dropped 5 bases and J dropped 4 bases, with 17 bases sitting between them. Germline lookup yields CDR1 MNHEY and CDR2 SVGAGI. The length of the CDR3 is 15 residues. CDR3: CASSPLQGSGYGYTF. The CDR3 DNA follows: TGTGCCAGCAGTCCCCTCCAAGGATCAGGCTATGGCTACACCTTC.